The rows below give T cell receptor beta chains drawn from one sample of a study of blood T cell repertoires in COVID-19. TCRdb's copy holds only in-frame clones and misses some; the assay was immunoSEQ multiplex PCR. The repertoire has 200,000 to 300,000 clones, roughly 80% of them found once; the top ten carry roughly 8%. Sequencing used peripheral blood. Every receptor here comes from an elderly woman with COVID-19, enrolled during active disease. Each CDR3 is given with its conserved first and last residue. A D gene is named only where the DNA matches it firmly. Not all rows give a size; the values are once, few, many and, for expanded clones, a class.

V gene	clone size	D gene	J gene	CDR3 protein	CDR3 DNA
TRBV27	.	TRBD1	TRBJ1-6	CASSFSARTGDNSPLHF	TGTGCCAGCAGTTTCTCGGCCAGGACAGGAGATAATTCACCCCTCCACTTT
TRBV4-3	.	.	TRBJ1-1	CASSQDLWRDTEAFF	TGCGCCAGCAGCCAAGATCTGTGGAGGGACACTGAAGCTTTCTTT
TRBV11-2	.	TRBD1	TRBJ2-7	CASSLDRQGGSYEQYF	TGTGCCAGCAGCTTAGACCGACAGGGGGGGTCCTACGAGCAGTACTTC
TRBV6-5	.	TRBD1	TRBJ2-7	CASSYGAGQGYEQYF	TGTGCCAGCAGTTATGGGGCCGGACAGGGCTACGAGCAGTACTTC
TRBV7-2	.	.	TRBJ1-5	CASSPQGNQPQHF	TGTGCCAGCAGCCCCCAGGGGAATCAGCCCCAGCATTTT
TRBV24-1	.	.	TRBJ1-2	CATSEGGYGYTF	TGTGCCACCAGTGAGGGGGGCTATGGCTACACCTTC
TRBV12-5	.	.	TRBJ1-1	CASGLVQGWPEAFF	TGTGCTAGTGGTTTGGTACAGGGTTGGCCTGAAGCTTTCTTT
TRBV6-5	.	TRBD1	TRBJ1-1	CASMFEGQGSEAFF	TGTGCCAGCATGTTCGAAGGACAGGGATCTGAAGCTTTCTTT
TRBV19	.	.	TRBJ1-1	CASSLTVGAWDTEAFF	TGTGCCAGTAGTCTAACGGTGGGGGCGTGGGACACTGAAGCTTTCTTT
TRBV2	.	.	TRBJ1-2	CASRGGLNYGYTF	TGTGCCAGCAGAGGTGGACTGAACTATGGCTACACCTTC
TRBV7-9	.	.	TRBJ1-1	CASSTTANTEAFF	TGTGCCAGCAGCACGACAGCTAACACTGAAGCTTTCTTT
TRBV6-5	.	TRBD1	TRBJ1-5	CASSYSQGAQPQHF	TGTGCCAGCAGTTACTCGCAGGGGGCCCAGCCCCAGCATTTT
TRBV15	.	.	TRBJ1-5	CATEGGPDQPQHF	TGTGCCACCGAGGGGGGGCCCGATCAGCCCCAGCATTTT
TRBV27	.	.	TRBJ2-7	CASSSVGGANEQYF	TGTGCCAGCAGTTCGGTGGGGGGGGCCAACGAGCAGTACTTC
TRBV5-1	few	TRBD1	TRBJ1-1	CASSLGLQGARGNTEAFF	TGCGCCAGCAGCTTGGGTCTACAGGGGGCAAGGGGAAACACTGAAGCTTTCTTT
TRBV15	.	.	TRBJ1-4	CATNGAGATNEKLFF	TGTGCCACAAACGGGGCGGGGGCAACTAATGAAAAACTGTTTTTT
TRBV5-4	.	TRBD1	TRBJ1-3	CASSARQGSPSGNTIYF	TGTGCCAGCAGCGCCCGACAGGGGAGCCCCTCTGGAAACACCATATATTTT
TRBV27	.	.	TRBJ1-5	CASSLANHQPQHF	TGTGCCAGCAGTTTAGCGAACCATCAGCCCCAGCATTTT
TRBV6-4	.	TRBD1	TRBJ2-1	CASSRTGGVGFANNEQFF	TGTGCCAGCAGCAGGACAGGGGGAGTTGGATTTGCCAACAATGAGCAGTTCTTC
TRBV6-5	.	TRBD1	TRBJ1-6	CASSYSRQGDSPLHF	TGTGCCAGCAGTTACTCGAGACAGGGAGATTCACCCCTCCACTTT
TRBV5-1	.	.	TRBJ2-3	CASSPRSADTQYF	TGCGCCAGCAGCCCGAGATCTGCAGATACGCAGTATTTT
TRBV5-1	few	TRBD1	TRBJ2-2	CASSRLGTGSTGELFF	TGCGCCAGCAGCCGACTTGGGACAGGGAGCACCGGGGAGCTGTTTTTT
TRBV5-6	.	TRBD1	TRBJ1-5	CASSFKGANQPQHF	TGTGCCAGCAGCTTTAAGGGGGCTAATCAGCCCCAGCATTTT
TRBV5-1	.	.	TRBJ2-5	CASSLDSQETQYF	TGCGCCAGCAGCTTGGACAGCCAAGAGACCCAGTACTTC
TRBV28	.	TRBD2	TRBJ2-5	CASSLGGGKVETQYF	TGTGCCAGCAGTTTAGGGGGAGGGAAGGTGGAGACCCAGTACTTC
TRBV7-3	.	TRBD1	TRBJ2-2	CASSLTPLTGGTGELFF	TGTGCCAGCAGCTTAACCCCACTGACAGGGGGTACCGGGGAGCTGTTTTTT
TRBV9	few	TRBD2	TRBJ2-1	CASSVSGSQNEQFF	TGTGCCAGCAGCGTTAGCGGGAGTCAGAATGAGCAGTTCTTC
TRBV11-1	.	.	TRBJ1-1	CASSLDSQGRKTEAFF	TGTGCCAGCAGCTTAGATAGCCAGGGTCGGAAAACTGAAGCTTTCTTT
TRBV18	.	.	TRBJ1-1	CASSPRRENTEAFF	TGTGCCAGCTCACCACGGCGGGAGAACACTGAAGCTTTCTTT
TRBV6-5	once	.	TRBJ2-1	CASRQDNEQFF	TGTGCCAGCAGACAGGACAATGAGCAGTTCTTC
TRBV12-3/TRBV12-4	.	.	TRBJ1-1	CASTQNTEAFF	TGTGCCAGCACACAAAACACTGAAGCTTTCTTT
TRBV5-1	.	TRBD2	TRBJ2-3	CASRTSGDTDTQYF	TGCGCCAGTCGGACTAGCGGGGACACAGATACGCAGTATTTT
TRBV7-2	.	TRBD1	TRBJ1-5	CASSSQGARNQPQHF	TGTGCCAGCAGCTCCCAGGGGGCGAGGAATCAGCCCCAGCATTTT
TRBV18	.	TRBD2	TRBJ2-2	CASSPLRETSGTGELFF	TGTGCCAGCTCACCCCTGAGGGAGACTAGCGGTACCGGGGAGCTGTTTTTT
TRBV7-3	once	.	TRBJ1-4	CASSLNGGANEKLFF	TGTGCCAGCAGTCTTAACGGGGGTGCTAATGAAAAACTGTTTTTT
TRBV3-1/TRBV3-2	.	TRBD1	TRBJ1-1	CASSHQTGGTEAFF	TGTGCCAGCAGCCATCAGACAGGGGGCACTGAAGCTTTCTTT
TRBV5-1	.	TRBD1	TRBJ1-1	CASSSSGQVGTEAFF	TGCGCCAGCAGCTCCTCTGGACAGGTGGGAACTGAAGCTTTCTTT
TRBV18	.	TRBD1	TRBJ1-2	CASSPDRAGYGYTF	TGTGCCAGCTCACCAGACAGGGCGGGCTATGGCTACACCTTC
TRBV18	.	TRBD1	TRBJ1-1	CASSLGQGANTEAFF	TGTGCCAGCTCACTCGGACAGGGGGCGAACACTGAAGCTTTCTTT
TRBV28	.	TRBD2	TRBJ2-4	CASRLAGMAKNIQYF	TGTGCCAGCAGACTAGCGGGAATGGCCAAAAACATTCAGTACTTC